This is a list of T cell receptor beta chains from one sample in a study of vaccination effects on CD4 cells after COVID-19. Their recognized antigens are unknown. Using immunoSEQ multiplex PCR, the repertoire was profiled, and TCRdb retains in-frame clones only, with some absent. Here the sample spans over 25,000 clones, roughly 85% being singletons. The sequenced sample was CD4+ T cells from PBMCs cultured with HCoV-NL63 spike peptides, obtained after COVID-19 vaccination. These receptors all come from a human donor who received a COVID-19 vaccine. Some clones in this sample may be carry-over from other donors' samples. Each CDR3 is given with its conserved first and last residue. Each record gives: CDR3 protein, CDR3 DNA, D gene, clone size, J gene, V gene. D genes are given only for firm matches. The size entry is marked missing in some rows and otherwise reads once, few, many or a size class.

CASSERLNTEAFF TGTGCCAGCAGTGAAAGGCTTAACACTGAAGCTTTCTTT - - TRBJ1-1 TRBV6-1
CASRRTGGTGELFF TGTGCCAGCAGGCGGACAGGGGGAACCGGGGAGCTGTTTTTT TRBD1 - TRBJ2-2 TRBV6-5
CASTPRDGSNQPQHF TGTGCCAGCACCCCGAGGGATGGTAGCAATCAGCCCCAGCATTTT - - TRBJ1-5 TRBV6-5
CASNGARGKETQYF TGTGCCAGCAATGGGGCCAGGGGGAAAGAGACCCAGTACTTC TRBD1 - TRBJ2-5 TRBV2
CASGLSGTNYGYTF TGTGCTAGTGGTTTGTCTGGGACGAACTATGGCTACACCTTC - - TRBJ1-2 TRBV12-5
CASSATGGAGGYTF TGTGCCAGCAGCGCGACAGGGGGCGCCGGTGGCTACACCTTC TRBD1 - TRBJ1-2 TRBV7-8
CASSELPGQGGTEAFF TGTGCCAGCAGTGAATTGCCGGGACAGGGAGGCACTGAAGCTTTCTTT TRBD1 - TRBJ1-1 TRBV6-1
CASSPRTLGGELFF TGCGCCAGCAGCCCCCGGACGCTCGGCGGGGAGCTGTTTTTT - - TRBJ2-2 TRBV4-1
CATGQVNSYEQYF TGTGCCACAGGGCAGGTTAACTCCTACGAGCAGTACTTC - - TRBJ2-7 TRBV5-4
CASSSAGQSNQPQHF TGTGCCAGCAGTTCTGCGGGACAGAGCAATCAGCCCCAGCATTTT TRBD1 - TRBJ1-5 TRBV6-5
CASAAMLGATQYF TGTGCCAGCGCGGCGATGCTAGGAGCGACCCAGTACTTC - - TRBJ2-5 TRBV2
CASSSSGGGSETQYF TGTGCCAGCAGCTCTAGCGGGGGGGGTTCGGAGACCCAGTACTTC TRBD2 - TRBJ2-5 TRBV7-2
CASSQGQGYNEQFF TGCGCCAGCAGCCAGGGACAGGGATACAATGAGCAGTTCTTC TRBD1 - TRBJ2-1 TRBV5-1
CASSVGRSGRLLEQFF TGCGCCAGCAGTGTGGGGCGTAGCGGGAGGCTTCTGGAGCAGTTCTTC TRBD2 once TRBJ2-1 TRBV10-2
CASSPGTGIYGYTF TGTGCCAGCAGCCCCGGGACAGGGATCTATGGCTACACCTTC TRBD1 - TRBJ1-2 TRBV5-6
CASSSQARHLF TGTGCCAGCAGTTCGCAGGCGCGACATCTATTT - - TRBJ1-1 TRBV2
CASSYGSYYNEQFF TGTGCCAGCAGTTACGGTTCTTACTACAATGAGCAGTTCTTC - - TRBJ2-1 TRBV6-5
CASRTGGGAGANVLTF TGTGCCAGCCGGACAGGGGGTGGAGCTGGGGCCAACGTCCTGACTTTC TRBD1 - TRBJ2-6 TRBV9
CASLPNLETTDTQYF TGTGCCAGCTTACCAAACCTCGAAACAACAGATACGCAGTATTTT - - TRBJ2-3 TRBV18
CASSLGQLSNQPQHF TGTGCCAGCTCGCTCGGACAGTTGAGCAATCAGCCCCAGCATTTT - once TRBJ1-5 TRBV18
CSVGDTEAFF TGCAGCGTAGGGGACACTGAAGCTTTCTTT - - TRBJ1-1 TRBV29-1
CASIEWGTGSGNTIYF TGTGCCAGTATAGAGTGGGGGACGGGCTCTGGAAACACCATATATTTT - - TRBJ1-3 TRBV19
CASSPRTSGGNQETQYF TGTGCCAGCAGCCCACGGACTAGCGGGGGCAACCAAGAGACCCAGTACTTC TRBD2 - TRBJ2-5 TRBV5-4
CASSGQGANTGELFF TGCGCCAGCAGCGGTCAGGGGGCGAACACCGGGGAGCTGTTTTTT TRBD1 - TRBJ2-2 TRBV5-1
CASSPLVGAGYTF TGTGCCAGCAGCCCTCTAGTGGGGGCGGGCTACACCTTC - - TRBJ1-2 TRBV7-2
CATTGTGRLNQPQHF TGTGCCACTACAGGGACAGGGAGACTCAATCAGCCCCAGCATTTT TRBD1 - TRBJ1-5 TRBV19
CASSSKGEDNEKLFF TGCGCCAGCAGCTCAAAAGGGGAGGATAATGAAAAACTGTTTTTT - - TRBJ1-4 TRBV5-1
CAISETGTSQHF TGTGCCATCAGTGAGACCGGGACCTCCCAGCATTTT - - TRBJ1-5 TRBV10-3
CASSQDGNSPLHF TGTGCCAGCAGCCAAGATGGGAATTCACCCCTCCACTTT - few TRBJ1-6 TRBV4-2
CASSHSGTGLNYGYTF TGTGCCAGCAGCCACTCCGGGACAGGGCTTAACTATGGCTACACCTTC TRBD1 - TRBJ1-2 TRBV3-1/TRBV3-2
CASSTGHGNLIYF TGTGCCAGCAGTACGGGACACGGTAACCTTATATATTTT - - TRBJ1-3 TRBV11-2
CAISGVINSPLHF TGTGCCATTTCGGGGGTCATCAATTCACCCCTCCACTTT - once TRBJ1-6 TRBV6-5
CATSSGLGNIQYF TGTGCCACTAGTAGCGGGCTCGGAAACATTCAGTACTTC TRBD2 - TRBJ2-4 TRBV6-4
CASSYLGSGGNTIYF TGTGCCAGCAGTTACTTGGGGTCCGGCGGAAACACCATATATTTT - few TRBJ1-3 TRBV6-5
CASSLSASGFEAFF TGTGCCAGCAGCTTAAGCGCTTCCGGGTTTGAAGCTTTCTTT - - TRBJ1-1 TRBV7-2
CASSDTGYPLHF TGCGCCAGCAGTGACACCGGCTACCCCCTCCACTTT - - TRBJ1-6 TRBV10-1
CASSQSVSSGNTIYF TGTGCCAGCAGCCAATCGGTGAGCTCTGGAAACACCATATATTTT - - TRBJ1-3 TRBV4-2
CATSRDRSSFHGYTF TGTGCCACCAGCAGAGACAGGAGCAGCTTTCATGGCTACACCTTC - - TRBJ1-2 TRBV15
CASTGQSQNTEAFF TGTGCCAGCACCGGACAGAGCCAGAACACTGAAGCTTTCTTT - - TRBJ1-1 TRBV7-9
CATSDFAGGTTDTQYF TGTGCCACCAGTGATTTCGCGGGGGGGACGACAGATACGCAGTATTTT TRBD2 - TRBJ2-3 TRBV24-1
CASSFIYGRVAQETQYF TGTGCCAGCAGTTTTATATACGGCAGGGTAGCCCAAGAGACCCAGTACTTC - few TRBJ2-5 TRBV28
CASSQRRGGLGETQYF TGTGCCAGCAGCCAAAGGCGGGGGGGCCTAGGAGAGACCCAGTACTTC TRBD2 - TRBJ2-5 TRBV3-1/TRBV3-2
CASSMVRGRDQPQHF TGTGCCAGTAGTATGGTGCGTGGTAGGGATCAGCCCCAGCATTTT - - TRBJ1-5 TRBV19
CATSQGLKTQYF TGTGCCACCAGTCAGGGGTTGAAGACCCAGTACTTC - - TRBJ2-5 TRBV24-1
CASSLAGITKNIQYF TGTGCCAGCAGCTTAGCTGGGATAACCAAAAACATTCAGTACTTC - - TRBJ2-4 TRBV7-2
CATRQGGSYSPLHF TGTGCCACCCGACAGGGTGGGTCTTATTCACCCCTCCACTTT TRBD1 - TRBJ1-6 TRBV28
CASSFVAGGETQYF TGTGCCAGCAGCTTCGTAGCGGGGGGAGAGACCCAGTACTTC TRBD2 - TRBJ2-5 TRBV5-6
CASSIRMVAGVFVSYNEQFF TGTGCCAGTAGTATACGGATGGTAGCGGGGGTTTTCGTCTCCTACAATGAGCAGTTCTTC TRBD2 - TRBJ2-1 TRBV19
CASSRGGAGSNTEAFF TGTGCCAGCAGTAGGGGGGGCGCGGGGAGTAACACTGAAGCTTTCTTT - - TRBJ1-1 TRBV25-1